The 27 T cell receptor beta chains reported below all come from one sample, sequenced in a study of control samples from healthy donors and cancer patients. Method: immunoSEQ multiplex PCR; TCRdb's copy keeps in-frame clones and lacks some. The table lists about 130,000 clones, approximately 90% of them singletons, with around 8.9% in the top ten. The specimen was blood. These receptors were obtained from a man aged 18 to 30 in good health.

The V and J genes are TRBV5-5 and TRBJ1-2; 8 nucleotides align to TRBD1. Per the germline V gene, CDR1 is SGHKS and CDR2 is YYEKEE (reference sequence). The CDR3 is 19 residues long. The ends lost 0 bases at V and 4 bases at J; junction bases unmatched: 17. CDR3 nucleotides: TGTGCCAGCAGCTTGGCCGGGGTCATGAGACAGGGGAGTATCTATGGCTACACCTTC. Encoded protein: CASSLAGVMRQGSIYGYTF.

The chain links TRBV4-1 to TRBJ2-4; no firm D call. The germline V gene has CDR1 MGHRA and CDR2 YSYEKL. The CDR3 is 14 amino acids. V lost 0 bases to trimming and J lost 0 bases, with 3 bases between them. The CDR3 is CASSQEIAKNIQYF. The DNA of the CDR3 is TGCGCCAGCAGCCAAGAGATAGCCAAAAACATTCAGTACTTC.

The CDR3 bases are TGCGCCAGCAGCTTGGGACTAGCGGACAATGAGCAGTTCTTC. Amino acids: CASSLGLADNEQFF. This chain joins TRBV5-1 and TRBJ2-1; TRBD2 aligns across 9 bases. The J segment lost 5 bases and the V segment lost 0 bases, leaving 0 bases of the junction unmatched. The CDR3 is made up of 14 amino acids. Germline loops: CDR1 SGHRS, CDR2 YFSETQ.

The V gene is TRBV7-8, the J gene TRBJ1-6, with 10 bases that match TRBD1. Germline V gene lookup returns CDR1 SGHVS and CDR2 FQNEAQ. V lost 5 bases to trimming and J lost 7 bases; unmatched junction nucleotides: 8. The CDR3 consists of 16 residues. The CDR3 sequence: CASSGRRDRGNSPLHF. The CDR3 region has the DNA TGTGCCAGCAGCGGACGCCGGGACAGGGGAAATTCACCCCTCCACTTT.

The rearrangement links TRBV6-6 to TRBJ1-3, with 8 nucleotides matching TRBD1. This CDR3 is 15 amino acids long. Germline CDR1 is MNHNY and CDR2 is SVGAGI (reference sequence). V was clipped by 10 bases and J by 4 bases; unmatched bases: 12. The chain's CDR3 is CATGSLQGVGNTIYF. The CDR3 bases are TGTGCCACCGGGTCGCTACAGGGGGTGGGAAACACCATATATTTT.

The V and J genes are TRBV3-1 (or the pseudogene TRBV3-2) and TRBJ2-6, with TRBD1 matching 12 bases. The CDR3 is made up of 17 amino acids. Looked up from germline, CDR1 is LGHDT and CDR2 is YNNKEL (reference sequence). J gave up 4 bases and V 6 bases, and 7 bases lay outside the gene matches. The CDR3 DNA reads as TGTGCCAGCAGTCCGGGACAGGGGGCGATCGGGGCCAACGTCCTGACTTTC. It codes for CASSPGQGAIGANVLTF.

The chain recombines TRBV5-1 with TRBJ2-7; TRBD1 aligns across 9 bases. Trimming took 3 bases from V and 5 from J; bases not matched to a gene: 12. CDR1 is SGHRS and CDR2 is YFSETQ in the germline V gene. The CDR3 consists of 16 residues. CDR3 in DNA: TGCGCCAGCAGCTCGTCCGGGACAGGGTTCATCCACGAGCAGTACTTC. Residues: CASSSSGTGFIHEQYF. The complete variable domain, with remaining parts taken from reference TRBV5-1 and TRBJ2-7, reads KAGVTQTPRYLIKTRGQQVTLSCSPISGHRSVSWYQQTPGQGLQFLFEYFSETQRNKGNFPGRFSGRQFSNSRSEMNVSTLELGDSALYLCASSSSGTGFIHEQYFGPGTRLTVT.

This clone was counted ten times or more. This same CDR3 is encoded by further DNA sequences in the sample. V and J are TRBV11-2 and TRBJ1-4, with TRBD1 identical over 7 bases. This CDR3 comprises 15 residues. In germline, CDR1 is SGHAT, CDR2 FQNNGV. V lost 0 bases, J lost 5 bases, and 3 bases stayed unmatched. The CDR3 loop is CASSLEAGGNEKLFF. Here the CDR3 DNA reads TGTGCCAGCAGCTTAGAGGCAGGGGGAAATGAAAAACTGTTTTTT.

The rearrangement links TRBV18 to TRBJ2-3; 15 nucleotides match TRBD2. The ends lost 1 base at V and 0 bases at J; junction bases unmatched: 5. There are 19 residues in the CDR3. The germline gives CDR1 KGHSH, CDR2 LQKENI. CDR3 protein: CASSPLGLAGGRSTDTQYF. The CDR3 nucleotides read TGTGCCAGCTCACCACTTGGACTAGCGGGGGGGCGTAGCACAGATACGCAGTATTTT. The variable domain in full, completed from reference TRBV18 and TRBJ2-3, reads NAGVMQNPRHLVRRRGQEARLRCSPMKGHSHVYWYRQLPEEGLKFMVYLQKENIIDESGMPKERFSAEFPKEGPSILRIQQVVRGDSAAYFCASSPLGLAGGRSTDTQYFGPGTRLTVL.

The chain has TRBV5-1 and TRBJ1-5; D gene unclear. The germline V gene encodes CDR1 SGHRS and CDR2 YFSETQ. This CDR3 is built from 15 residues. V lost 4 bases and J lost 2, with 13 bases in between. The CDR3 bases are TGCGCCAGCAGCCCGGGGAGAGTGGGCAATCAGCCCCAGCATTTT. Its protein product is CASSPGRVGNQPQHF.

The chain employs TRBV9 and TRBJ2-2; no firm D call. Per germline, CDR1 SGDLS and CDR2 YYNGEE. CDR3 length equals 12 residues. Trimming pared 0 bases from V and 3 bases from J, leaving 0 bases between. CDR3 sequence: CASSVDTGELFF. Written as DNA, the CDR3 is TGTGCCAGCAGCGTAGACACCGGGGAGCTGTTTTTT.

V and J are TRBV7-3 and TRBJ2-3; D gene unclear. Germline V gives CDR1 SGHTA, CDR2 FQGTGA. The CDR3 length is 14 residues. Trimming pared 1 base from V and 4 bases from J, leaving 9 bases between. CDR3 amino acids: CASSLNSFPDTQYF. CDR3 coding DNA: TGTGCCAGCAGCTTAAATAGCTTCCCAGATACGCAGTATTTT.

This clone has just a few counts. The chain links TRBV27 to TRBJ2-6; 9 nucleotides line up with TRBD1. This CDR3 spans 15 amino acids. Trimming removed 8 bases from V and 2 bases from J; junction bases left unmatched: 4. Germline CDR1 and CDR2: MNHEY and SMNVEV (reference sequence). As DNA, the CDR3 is TGTGCCAGCGGGACAGGGACGACTGGGGCCAACGTCCTGACTTTC. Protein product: CASGTGTTGANVLTF.

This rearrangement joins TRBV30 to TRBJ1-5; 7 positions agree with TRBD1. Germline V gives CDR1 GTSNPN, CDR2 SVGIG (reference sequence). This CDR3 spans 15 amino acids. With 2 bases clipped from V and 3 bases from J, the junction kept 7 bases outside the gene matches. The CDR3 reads CAWSPTTGFNQPQHF. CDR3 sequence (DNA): TGTGCCTGGAGTCCTACGACAGGGTTCAATCAGCCCCAGCATTTT.

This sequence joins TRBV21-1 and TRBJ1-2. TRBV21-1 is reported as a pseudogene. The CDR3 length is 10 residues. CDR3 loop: CASSLYGYTF. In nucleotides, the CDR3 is TGTGCCAGCAGTCTTTATGGCTACACCTTC.

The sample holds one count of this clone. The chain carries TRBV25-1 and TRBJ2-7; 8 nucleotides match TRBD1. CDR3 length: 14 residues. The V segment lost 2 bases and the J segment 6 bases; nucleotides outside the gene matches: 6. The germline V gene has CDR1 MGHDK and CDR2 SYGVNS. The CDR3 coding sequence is TGTGCCAGCAGTGAAGACAGGGGTGGCGGCGAGCAGTACTTC. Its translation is CASSEDRGGGEQYF.

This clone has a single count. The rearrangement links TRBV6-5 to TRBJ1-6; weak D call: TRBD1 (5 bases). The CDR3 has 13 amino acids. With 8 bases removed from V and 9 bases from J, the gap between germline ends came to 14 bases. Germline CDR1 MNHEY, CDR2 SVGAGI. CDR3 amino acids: CASLVGRGSPLHF. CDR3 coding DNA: TGTGCCAGCCTCGTGGGAAGGGGTTCACCCCTCCACTTT.

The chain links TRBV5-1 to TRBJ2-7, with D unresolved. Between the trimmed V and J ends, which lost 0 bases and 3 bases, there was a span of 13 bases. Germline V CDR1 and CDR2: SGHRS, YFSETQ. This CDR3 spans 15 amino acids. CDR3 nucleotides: TGCGCCAGCAGCTTGGTAAAGGGTTTCGACTACGAGCAGTACTTC. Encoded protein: CASSLVKGFDYEQYF. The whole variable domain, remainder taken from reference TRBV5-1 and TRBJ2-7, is KAGVTQTPRYLIKTRGQQVTLSCSPISGHRSVSWYQQTPGQGLQFLFEYFSETQRNKGNFPGRFSGRQFSNSRSEMNVSTLELGDSALYLCASSLVKGFDYEQYFGPGTRLTVT.

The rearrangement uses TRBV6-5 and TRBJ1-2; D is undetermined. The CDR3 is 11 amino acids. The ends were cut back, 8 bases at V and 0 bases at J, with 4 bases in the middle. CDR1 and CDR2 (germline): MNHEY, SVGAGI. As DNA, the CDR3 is TGTGCCAGCGGGGCTAACTATGGCTACACCTTC. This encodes CASGANYGYTF.

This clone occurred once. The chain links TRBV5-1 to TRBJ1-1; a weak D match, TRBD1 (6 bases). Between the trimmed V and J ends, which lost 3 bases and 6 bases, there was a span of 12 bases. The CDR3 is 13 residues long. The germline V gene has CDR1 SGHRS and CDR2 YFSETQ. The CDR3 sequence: CASSWGQGSEAFF. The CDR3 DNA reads TGCGCCAGCAGCTGGGGGCAGGGATCTGAAGCTTTCTTT.

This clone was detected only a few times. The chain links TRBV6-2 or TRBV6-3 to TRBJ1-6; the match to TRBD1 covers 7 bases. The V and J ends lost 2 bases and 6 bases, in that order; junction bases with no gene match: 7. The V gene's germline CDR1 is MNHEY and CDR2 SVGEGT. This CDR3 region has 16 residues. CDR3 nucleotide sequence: TGTGCCAGCAGTTACCCGGCGACAGGGTTTAATTCACCCCTCCACTTT. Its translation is CASSYPATGFNSPLHF.

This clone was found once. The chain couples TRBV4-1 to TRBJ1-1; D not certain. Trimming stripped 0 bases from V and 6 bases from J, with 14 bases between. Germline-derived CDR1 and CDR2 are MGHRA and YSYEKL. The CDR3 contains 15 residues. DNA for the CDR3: TGCGCCAGCAGCCAAGATCGAGTGGAATTCGCTGAAGCTTTCTTT. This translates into CASSQDRVEFAEAFF.

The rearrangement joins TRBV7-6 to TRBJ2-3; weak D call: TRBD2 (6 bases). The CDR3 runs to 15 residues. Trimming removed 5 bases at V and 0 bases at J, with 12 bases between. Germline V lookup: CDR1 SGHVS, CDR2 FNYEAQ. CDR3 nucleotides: TGTGCCAGCAGCGCACTTAGCGGAAGCACAGATACGCAGTATTTT. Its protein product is CASSALSGSTDTQYF.

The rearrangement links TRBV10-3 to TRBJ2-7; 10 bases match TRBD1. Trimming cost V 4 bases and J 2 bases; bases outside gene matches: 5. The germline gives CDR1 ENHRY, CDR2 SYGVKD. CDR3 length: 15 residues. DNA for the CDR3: TGTGCCATCAGTGCTGACAGGGGGCCCACCTACGAGCAGTACTTC. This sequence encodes CAISADRGPTYEQYF.

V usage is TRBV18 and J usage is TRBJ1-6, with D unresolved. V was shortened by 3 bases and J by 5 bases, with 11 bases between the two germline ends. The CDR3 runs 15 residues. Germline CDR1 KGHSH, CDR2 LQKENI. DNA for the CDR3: TGTGCCAGCTCACCCTACGCGGTAAATAATTCACCCCTCCACTTT. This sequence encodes CASSPYAVNNSPLHF.

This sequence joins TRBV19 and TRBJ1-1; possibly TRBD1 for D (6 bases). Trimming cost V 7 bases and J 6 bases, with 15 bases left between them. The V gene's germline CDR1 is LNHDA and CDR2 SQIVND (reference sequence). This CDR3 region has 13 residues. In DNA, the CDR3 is TGTGCCAGTACCATCCGGGGGGGCTCTGAAGCTTTCTTT. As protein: CASTIRGGSEAFF.

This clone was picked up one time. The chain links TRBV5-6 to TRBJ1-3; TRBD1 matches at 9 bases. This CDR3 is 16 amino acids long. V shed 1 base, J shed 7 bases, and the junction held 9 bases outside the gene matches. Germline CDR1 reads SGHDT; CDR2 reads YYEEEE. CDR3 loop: CASSLNRDRAVNTIYF. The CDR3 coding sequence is TGTGCCAGCAGCTTGAATCGGGACAGGGCTGTCAACACCATATATTTT.